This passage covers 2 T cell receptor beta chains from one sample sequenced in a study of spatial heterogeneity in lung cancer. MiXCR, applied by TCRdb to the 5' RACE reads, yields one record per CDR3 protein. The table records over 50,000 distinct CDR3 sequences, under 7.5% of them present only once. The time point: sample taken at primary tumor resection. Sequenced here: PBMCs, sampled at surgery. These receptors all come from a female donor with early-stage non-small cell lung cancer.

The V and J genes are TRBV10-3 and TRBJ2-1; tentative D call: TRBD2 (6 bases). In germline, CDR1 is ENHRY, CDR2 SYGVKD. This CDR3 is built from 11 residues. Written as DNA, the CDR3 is TGTGCGTCCGGGGGCTACAATGAGCAGTTCTTC. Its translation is CASGGYNEQFF.

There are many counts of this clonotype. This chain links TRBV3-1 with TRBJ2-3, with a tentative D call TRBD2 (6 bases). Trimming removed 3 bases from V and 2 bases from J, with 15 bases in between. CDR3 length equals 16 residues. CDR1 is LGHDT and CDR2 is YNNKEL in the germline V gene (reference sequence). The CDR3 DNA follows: TGTGCCAGCAGCCAGAGCGGGCTGGGGCTCACAGATACGCAGTATTTT. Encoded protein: CASSQSGLGLTDTQYF.